A single sample gave rise to the 28 T cell receptor beta chains below, sequenced in a study of blood T cell repertoires in COVID-19. Data came from immunoSEQ multiplex PCR; TCRdb stores just in-frame clones and leaves some out. The sample has under 150,000 clones, 85% to 90% seen once; the top ten hold about 11%. Specimen: peripheral blood. Receptors were obtained from an elderly man with acute or convalescent COVID-19.

The genes are TRBV7-8 and TRBJ1-2, with TRBD1 matching 10 bases. Germline V gives CDR1 SGHVS, CDR2 FQNEAQ. This CDR3 spans 13 amino acids. The V segment lost 5 bases and the J segment 7 bases; nucleotides outside the gene matches: 4. The CDR3 reads CASSVGQGSGYTF. The CDR3, as DNA: TGTGCCAGCAGCGTGGGACAGGGGTCTGGCTACACCTTC. The complete variable domain, with remaining parts taken from reference TRBV7-8 and TRBJ1-2, reads GAGVSQSPRYKVAKRGQDVALRCDPISGHVSLFWYQQALGQGPEFLTYFQNEAQLDKSGLPSDRFFAERPEGSVSTLKIQRTQQEDSAVYLCASSVGQGSGYTFGSGTRLTVV.

The J gene is TRBJ1-1, the V gene TRBV5-1; the D gene is possibly TRBD1 (5 bases). Trimming took 4 bases from V and 7 from J, leaving 14 bases between them. CDR3 length: 13 amino acids. Germline values: CDR1 SGHRS, CDR2 YFSETQ. CDR3 sequence (DNA): TGCGCCAGCAGCCCCGGGCCGGGGGGTGAAGCTTTCTTT. Its protein is CASSPGPGGEAFF.

The V call is TRBV11-3, the J call TRBJ2-2, with 7 nucleotides matching TRBD2. The CDR3 is made up of 15 amino acids. Germline values: CDR1 SGHNT, CDR2 YENEEA. V lost 5 bases to trimming and J lost 6 bases; unmatched junction nucleotides: 9. CDR3 amino acids: CASSLTVAGAGELFF. Written as DNA, the CDR3 is TGTGCCAGCAGCCTGACGGTGGCGGGGGCCGGGGAGCTGTTTTTT.

The chain combines TRBV24-1 with TRBJ2-3; TRBD1 matches at 7 bases. This CDR3 region has 14 residues. V lost 6 bases and J lost 1; bases outside the gene matches: 3. Looked up from germline, CDR1 is KGHDR and CDR2 is SFDVKD. CDR3 in amino acids: CATSTGTGTDTQYF. The CDR3 coding sequence is TGTGCCACCAGTACCGGGACAGGCACAGATACGCAGTATTTT.

This clone was counted a single time. J is TRBJ1-1 and V is TRBV6-6; D ambiguous. The CDR3 sequence is 16 residues long. Per the germline V gene, CDR1 is MNHNY and CDR2 is SVGAGI (reference sequence). Trimming left V 6 bases short and J 1 base short, with 18 bases between. CDR3 in DNA: TGTGCCAGCAGGGAGGACTCGTGGAAGGGGAACACTGAAGCTTTCTTT. The encoded protein is CASREDSWKGNTEAFF.

This chain links TRBV6-5 with TRBJ2-3, with 7 bases lining up with TRBD2. Per the germline V gene, CDR1 is MNHEY and CDR2 is SVGAGI. CDR3 length equals 15 residues. V shed 5 bases, J shed 5 bases, and the junction held 10 bases outside the gene matches. CDR3 bases: TGTGCCAGCAGTCCTCGAGGACTAGTGCGAGATACGCAGTATTTT. Amino acid sequence: CASSPRGLVRDTQYF.

The gene calls are TRBV6-5 and TRBJ1-6; D might be TRBD1 (5 bases). Trimming took 4 bases from V and 6 from J, leaving 10 bases between them. The CDR3 is 14 amino acids. Germline CDR1 MNHEY, CDR2 SVGAGI. The CDR3 DNA reads as TGTGCCAGCAGTTTCCAGGGTAGTAATTCACCCCTCCACTTT. The encoded protein is CASSFQGSNSPLHF.

The gene calls are TRBV30 and TRBJ2-7; D call uncertain. The CDR3 is 11 amino acids. The germline CDR1 and CDR2 sequences are GTSNPN and SVGIG (reference sequence). The germline V and J ends were trimmed by 3 bases and 2 bases, with 5 bases remaining between them. CDR3 nucleotide sequence: TGTGCCTGGAGCAAGCCCTACGAGCAGTACTTC. This encodes CAWSKPYEQYF.

This CDR3 reads CASSPRGPGGEQYF. CDR3 nucleotide sequence: TGTGCCAGCAGCCCCCGAGGGCCGGGAGGCGAGCAGTACTTC. This chain links TRBV6-5 with TRBJ2-7, with TRBD2 matching 7 bases. Germline V lookup: CDR1 MNHEY, CDR2 SVGAGI. With V trimmed by 6 bases and J by 6 bases, 11 bases remained unmatched. This CDR3 spans 14 amino acids.

The chain combines TRBV14 with TRBJ1-1, with D possibly being TRBD1 (6 bases). With 5 bases removed from V and 11 bases from J, the gap between germline ends came to 15 bases. CDR1 and CDR2 from the germline V gene are SGHDN and FVKESK. The CDR3 is 12 amino acids. CDR3 DNA: TGTGCCAGCAGCTACCAGGGGTTAGAGGCTTTCTTT. It codes for CASSYQGLEAFF.

The chain uses TRBV5-1 and TRBJ2-1; tentative D call: TRBD1 (7 bases). Germline CDR1 SGHRS, CDR2 YFSETQ. Trimming removed 6 bases from V and 2 bases from J, with 18 bases in between. This CDR3 is 16 amino acids long. CDR3 loop: CASTRGGGVAYNEQFF. For the CDR3, the DNA is TGCGCCAGCACCCGAGGGGGCGGGGTCGCCTACAATGAGCAGTTCTTC.

The chain recombines TRBV3-1 (or the pseudogene TRBV3-2) with TRBJ1-1, with 10 bases that match TRBD1. The CDR3 runs to 16 residues. V shed 4 bases and J 1 base; nucleotides not matched to a gene: 6. The germline CDR1 and CDR2 sequences are LGHDT and YNNKEL (reference sequence). The CDR3 sequence is CASSPGTGAQNTEAFF. As DNA, the CDR3 is TGTGCCAGCAGCCCTGGGACAGGGGCCCAGAACACTGAAGCTTTCTTT.

About this clone: The same CDR3 arises from other DNA sequences in this sample as well. The chain joins TRBV19 to TRBJ1-5; TRBD1 might be the D (6 bases). CDR3 length: 14 residues. With 3 bases removed from V and 1 base from J, the gap between germline ends came to 7 bases. Looked up from germline, CDR1 is LNHDA and CDR2 is SQIVND (reference sequence). The CDR3 sequence: CASSIQGSNQPQHF. The CDR3 region has the DNA TGTGCCAGTAGTATTCAGGGGAGCAATCAGCCCCAGCATTTT. Complete variable domain (other parts from reference TRBV19 and TRBJ1-5): DGGITQSPKYLFRKEGQNVTLSCEQNLNHDAMYWYRQDPGQGLRLIYYSQIVNDFQKGDIAEGYSVSREKKESFPLTVTSAQKNPTAFYLCASSIQGSNQPQHFGDGTRLSIL.

This chain links TRBV5-1 with TRBJ1-1; a weak D match, TRBD1 (5 bases). With 2 bases removed from V and 0 bases from J, the gap between germline ends came to 8 bases. CDR1 is SGHRS and CDR2 is YFSETQ in the germline V gene. The CDR3 totals 14 residues. DNA for the CDR3: TGCGCCAGCAGCTTACAGGTCATGAACACTGAAGCTTTCTTT. Protein product: CASSLQVMNTEAFF. The full variable domain, completed using reference TRBV5-1 and TRBJ1-1, is KAGVTQTPRYLIKTRGQQVTLSCSPISGHRSVSWYQQTPGQGLQFLFEYFSETQRNKGNFPGRFSGRQFSNSRSEMNVSTLELGDSALYLCASSLQVMNTEAFFGQGTRLTVV.

This sequence joins TRBV7-9 and TRBJ1-5; TRBD1 matches 8 bases. V dropped 5 bases and J dropped 4; count of bases not matched to a gene: 10. This CDR3 is built from 16 residues. Germline CDR1 is SEHNR and CDR2 is FQNEAQ (reference sequence). DNA for the CDR3: TGTGCCAGCAGCGCTACCGGACAGGGTAAAAATCAGCCCCAGCATTTT. Protein: CASSATGQGKNQPQHF. The full variable domain, with the rest looked up from reference TRBV7-9 and TRBJ1-5, is DTGVSQNPRHKITKRGQNVTFRCDPISEHNRLYWYRQTLGQGPEFLTYFQNEAQLEKSRLLSDRFSAERPKGSFSTLEIQRTEQGDSAMYLCASSATGQGKNQPQHFGDGTRLSIL.

J is TRBJ1-2 and V is TRBV27, with D tentatively TRBD1 (6 bases). The CDR3 runs to 15 residues. Germline lookup yields CDR1 MNHEY and CDR2 SMNVEV (reference sequence). V shed 5 bases and J shed 4 bases, with 17 bases lying between them. The DNA of the CDR3 is TGTGCCAGCAGTCTCGCCGGGACAAACCTCTATGGCTACACCTTC. Protein product: CASSLAGTNLYGYTF.

The J gene is TRBJ1-5, the V gene TRBV24-1; D unclear. The CDR3 sequence is 14 residues long. Trimming pared 4 bases from V and 0 bases from J, leaving 6 bases between. Looked up from germline, CDR1 is KGHDR and CDR2 is SFDVKD. CDR3 region: CATSDKNSNQPQHF. CDR3 nucleotide sequence: TGTGCCACCAGTGACAAAAATAGCAATCAGCCCCAGCATTTT.

V gene TRBV4-3 combines with J gene TRBJ1-3; D not certain. Germline V gives CDR1 LGHNA, CDR2 YSLEER. V was clipped by 4 bases and J by 7 bases, with 8 bases between them. The length of the CDR3 is 12 residues. The DNA for the CDR3 is TGCGCCAGCAGCCGAAACGGGAACACCATATATTTT. It specifies CASSRNGNTIYF.

Notes on this clone: The same CDR3 can be traced to other DNA sequences in this sample. The genes are TRBV2 and TRBJ1-5; TRBD1 agrees at 8 bases. The germline CDR1 and CDR2 sequences are SNHLY and FYNNEI. This CDR3 has 14 amino acids. V trimming: 4 bases; J trimming: 3 bases; junction bases outside the gene matches: 2. CDR3 DNA sequence: TGTGCCAGCAGTGGACAGGGGAACAATCAGCCCCAGCATTTT. Protein sequence: CASSGQGNNQPQHF.

The chain joins TRBV6-4 to TRBJ1-2; 9 nucleotides match TRBD1. Per the germline V gene, CDR1 is MRHNA and CDR2 is SNTAGT. Unmatched junction bases numbered 11, after V lost 8 bases and J lost 4 bases. CDR3 length equals 15 residues. This CDR3 reads CASRGQGDSLYGYTF. The CDR3 DNA follows: TGTGCCAGCCGGGGACAGGGTGATTCTCTCTATGGCTACACCTTC.

The rearrangement uses TRBV5-1 and TRBJ1-1, with 7 positions matching TRBD1. CDR1 and CDR2 (germline): SGHRS, YFSETQ. The CDR3 is 14 residues long. V shed 4 bases and J 10 bases; nucleotides not matched to a gene: 13. The CDR3 is CASSRDGQARGAFF. CDR3 coding DNA: TGCGCCAGCAGCCGAGATGGACAGGCCCGGGGAGCTTTCTTT. The full variable domain, in which reference TRBV5-1 and TRBJ1-1 provide the parts outside the CDR3, is KAGVTQTPRYLIKTRGQQVTLSCSPISGHRSVSWYQQTPGQGLQFLFEYFSETQRNKGNFPGRFSGRQFSNSRSEMNVSTLELGDSALYLCASSRDGQARGAFFGQGTRLTVV.

This clone has a handful of counts. The gene calls are TRBV5-1 and TRBJ1-3; D possibly corresponds to TRBD1 (5 bases). The CDR3 runs to 13 residues. The V gene's germline CDR1 is SGHRS and CDR2 YFSETQ. V was clipped by 5 bases and J by 4 bases, with 10 bases between them. The CDR3 region is CASSTRAGNTIYF. For the CDR3, the DNA is TGCGCCAGCAGTACCAGGGCCGGAAACACCATATATTTT.

This sequence joins TRBV10-3 and TRBJ2-4; a weak D match, TRBD2 (5 bases). This CDR3 is 12 amino acids long. Trimming removed 3 bases at V and 7 bases at J, with 7 bases between. Germline V CDR1 and CDR2: ENHRY, SYGVKD. The CDR3 region has the DNA TGTGCCATCAGTGACCCGGGGAACATTCAGTACTTC. Translation: CAISDPGNIQYF.

As DNA, the CDR3 is TGTGCCAGCAGCTTGGGGCAGAACTATGGCTACACCTTC. The encoded protein is CASSLGQNYGYTF. This rearrangement joins TRBV5-4 to TRBJ1-2, with D unresolved. The CDR3 runs 13 residues. Trimming took off 0 bases at V and 2 bases at J, with 5 bases between the two ends. CDR1 and CDR2 (germline): SGHNT, YYREEE (reference sequence).

This chain links TRBV12-3 or TRBV12-4 with TRBJ2-7; D remains ambiguous. V gave up 6 bases and J gave up 4 bases, with 13 bases separating them. The CDR3 has 13 residues. The CDR3 coding sequence is TGTGCCAGCAGGCAAGCACAGATTTACGAGCAGTACTTC. It yields the protein CASRQAQIYEQYF.

This chain connects TRBV28 to TRBJ1-2, with a tentative D call TRBD1 (6 bases). The V end lost 5 bases, the J end lost 4 bases, and 26 bases lay between the germline ends. The CDR3 has 18 amino acids. Per the germline V gene, CDR1 is MDHEN and CDR2 is SYDVKM. CDR3: CASSPGGGRNYLVYGYTF. CDR3 DNA sequence: TGTGCCAGCAGTCCTGGGGGGGGCAGGAATTACTTGGTCTATGGCTACACCTTC.

The V and J genes are TRBV10-3 and TRBJ1-4; possibly TRBD1 for D (5 bases). This CDR3 is 14 amino acids long. Trimming cost V 6 bases and J 8 bases, with 16 bases left between them. Germline assignment: CDR1 ENHRY and CDR2 SYGVKD. DNA for the CDR3: TGTGCCATCAGCGAGATAAAGCGGGGGGAAAAACTGTTTTTT. Amino acids: CAISEIKRGEKLFF.

The chain is built from TRBV24-1 and TRBJ2-7; D may be TRBD2 (5 bases). The CDR3 sequence is 16 residues long. CDR1 and CDR2 (germline): KGHDR, SFDVKD. V gave up 4 bases and J gave up 0 bases, with 15 bases separating them. The DNA of the CDR3 is TGTGCCACCAGTGACAGAGGGAAATGGGCCTCCTACGAGCAGTACTTC. It encodes CATSDRGKWASYEQYF.